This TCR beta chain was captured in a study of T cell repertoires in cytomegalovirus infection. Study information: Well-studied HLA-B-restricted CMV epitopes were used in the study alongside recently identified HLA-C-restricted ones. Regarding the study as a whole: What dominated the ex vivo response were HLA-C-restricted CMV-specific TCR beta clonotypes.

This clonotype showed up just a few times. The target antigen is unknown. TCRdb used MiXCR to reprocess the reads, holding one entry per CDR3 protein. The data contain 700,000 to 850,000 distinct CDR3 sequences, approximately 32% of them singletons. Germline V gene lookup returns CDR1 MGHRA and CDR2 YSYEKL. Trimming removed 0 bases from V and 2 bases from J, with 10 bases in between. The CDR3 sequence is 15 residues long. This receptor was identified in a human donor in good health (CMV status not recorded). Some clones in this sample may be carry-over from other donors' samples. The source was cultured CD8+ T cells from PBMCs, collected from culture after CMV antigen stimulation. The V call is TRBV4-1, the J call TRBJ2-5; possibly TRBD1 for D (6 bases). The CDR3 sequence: CASSQEGTPQETQYF. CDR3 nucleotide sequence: TGCGCCAGCAGCCAAGAGGGGACACCGCAAGAGACCCAGTACTTC.